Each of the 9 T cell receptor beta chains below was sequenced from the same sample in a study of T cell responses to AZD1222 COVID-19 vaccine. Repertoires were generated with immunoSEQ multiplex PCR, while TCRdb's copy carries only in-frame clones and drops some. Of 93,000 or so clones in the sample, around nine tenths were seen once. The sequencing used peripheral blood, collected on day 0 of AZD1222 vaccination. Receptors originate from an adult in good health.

The CDR3 DNA reads as TGTGCCAGCAGCTTGTGGACAGATTCACCCCTCCACTTT. It encodes CASSLWTDSPLHF. V usage is TRBV5-6 and J usage is TRBJ1-6, with D possibly matching TRBD1 (6 bases). CDR3 length: 13 amino acids. Germline values: CDR1 SGHDT, CDR2 YYEEEE. With 1 base removed from V and 8 bases from J, the gap between germline ends came to 7 bases.

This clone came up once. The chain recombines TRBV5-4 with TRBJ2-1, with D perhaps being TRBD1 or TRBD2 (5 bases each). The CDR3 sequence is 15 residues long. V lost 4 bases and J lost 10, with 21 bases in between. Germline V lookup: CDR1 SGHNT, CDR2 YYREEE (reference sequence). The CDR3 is CASSDEPLLGVEQFF. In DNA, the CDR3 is TGTGCCAGCAGCGACGAGCCCTTACTAGGGGTGGAGCAGTTCTTC.

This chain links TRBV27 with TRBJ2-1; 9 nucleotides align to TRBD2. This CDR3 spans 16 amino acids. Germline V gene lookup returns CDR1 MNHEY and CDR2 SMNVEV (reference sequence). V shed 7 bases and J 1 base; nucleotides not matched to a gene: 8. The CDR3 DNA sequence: TGTGCCAGCACCCCGCTAGCGGGACTATCCTACAATGAGCAGTTCTTC. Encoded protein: CASTPLAGLSYNEQFF.

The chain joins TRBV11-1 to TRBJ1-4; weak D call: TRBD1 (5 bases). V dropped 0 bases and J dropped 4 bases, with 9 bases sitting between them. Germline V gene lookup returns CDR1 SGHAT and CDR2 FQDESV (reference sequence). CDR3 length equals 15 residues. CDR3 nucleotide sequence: TGTGCCAGCAGCTTAGCCGGGACGAGTAATGAAAAACTGTTTTTT. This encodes CASSLAGTSNEKLFF.

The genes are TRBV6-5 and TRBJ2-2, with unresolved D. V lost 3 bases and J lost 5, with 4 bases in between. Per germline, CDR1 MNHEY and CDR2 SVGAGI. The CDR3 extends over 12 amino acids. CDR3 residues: CASSYWTGELFF. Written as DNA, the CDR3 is TGTGCCAGCAGTTATTGGACCGGGGAGCTGTTTTTT.

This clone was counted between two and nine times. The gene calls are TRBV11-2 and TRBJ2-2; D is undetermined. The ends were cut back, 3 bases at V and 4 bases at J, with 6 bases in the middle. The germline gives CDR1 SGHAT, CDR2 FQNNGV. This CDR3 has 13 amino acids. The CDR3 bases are TGTGCCAGCAGCTTGGGCAGCACCGGGGAGCTGTTTTTT. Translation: CASSLGSTGELFF.

The CDR3 bases are TGTGCCAGCAGCCAAGTCGGGCTGCAACAAGAGACCCAGTACTTC. Residues: CASSQVGLQQETQYF. The gene calls are TRBV3-1 (or the pseudogene TRBV3-2) and TRBJ2-5; D gene uncertain. Germline V gene data show CDR1 as LGHDT and CDR2 as YNNKEL (reference sequence). The CDR3 covers 15 residues. Trimming removed 1 base at V and 2 bases at J, with 11 bases between.

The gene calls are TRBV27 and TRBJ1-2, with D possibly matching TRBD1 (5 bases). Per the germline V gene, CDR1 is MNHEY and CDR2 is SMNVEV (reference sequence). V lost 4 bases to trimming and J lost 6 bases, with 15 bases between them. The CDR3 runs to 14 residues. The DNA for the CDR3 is TGTGCCAGCAGTTCGGATCAGGGCTCCGATGGCTACACCTTC. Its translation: CASSSDQGSDGYTF.

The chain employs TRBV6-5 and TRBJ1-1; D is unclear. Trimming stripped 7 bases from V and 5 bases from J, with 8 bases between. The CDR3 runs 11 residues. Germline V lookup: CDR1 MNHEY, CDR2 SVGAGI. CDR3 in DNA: TGTGCCAGCACTCTAGGGACTGAAGCTTTCTTT. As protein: CASTLGTEAFF.